This is a list of T cell receptor beta chains from one sample in a study of read filtering for tumor transcriptome and immune sequencing. TCRdb itself ran the reads through MiXCR, one entry per CDR3 protein. The repertoire holds more than 100,000 distinct CDR3 sequences, 10% to 15% seen once, with 11% in the top ten. Sequenced input: a population of CD138-negative cells sorted from bone marrow. The receptors shown here come from a donor at least 40 years old with multiple myeloma. Both conserved end residues are part of each CDR3. D genes are given only for firm matches. For some rows the clone size is stated as once, few or many, or as a class when expanded; others skip it.

12 TRBJ2-2 TRBV29-1 many - TGCAGCGTTGAAGAGACAGACGGGGAGCTGTTTTTT CSVEETDGELFF
11 TRBJ2-2 TRBV19 - - TGTGCCAGTAGTAGTCCCGGGGAGCTGTTTTTT CASSSPGELFF
13 TRBJ1-1 TRBV30 many - TGTGCCGGAGAAGGGACGGGACACACTGAAGCTTTCTTT CAGEGTGHTEAFF
14 TRBJ1-2 TRBV7-2 many - TGTGCCAGCAGCCCGCCGGGACTGGCGTTTGGCTACACCTTC CASSPPGLAFGYTF
14 TRBJ1-1 TRBV6-2/TRBV6-3 many - TGTGCCAGCAGTTACCTAGGTGGGACCACTGAAGCTTTCTTT CASSYLGGTTEAFF
13 TRBJ1-5 TRBV7-9 many - TGTGCCAGCAGCCCGCAGGAGAATCAGCCCCAGCATTTT CASSPQENQPQHF
16 TRBJ2-1 TRBV27 many - TGTGCCAGCAGTCCCGGGGGACATAGCTCCTACAATGAGCAGTTCTTC CASSPGGHSSYNEQFF
14 TRBJ2-7 TRBV27 few TRBD2 TGTGCCAGCAGTTCCCGGGGGGGGGGTTACGAGCAGTACTTC CASSSRGGGYEQYF
17 TRBJ2-3 TRBV5-1 - TRBD1 TGCGCCAGCAGCTTGAGGGTCGGACAGGGCCGATCAGATACGCAGTATTTT CASSLRVGQGRSDTQYF
15 TRBJ2-3 TRBV7-9 - TRBD2 TGTGCCAGCAGCGGAGGACTAGCGGGCACGGATACGCAGTATTTT CASSGGLAGTDTQYF
14 TRBJ1-1 TRBV28 many - TGTGCCAGCAGTTTAGCGGGGGGGTTACTGAAAGCTTTCTTT CASSLAGGLLKAFF
14 TRBJ2-1 TRBV6-1 many - TGTGCCAGCAGGGGTCCGGGAATTTTCGATGAGCAGTTCTTC CASRGPGIFDEQFF